The sample holds many counts of the clone carrying this T cell receptor beta chain. Its antigen remains unidentified. The data stem from a study of Graves' ophthalmopathy and Graves' hyperthyroidism. Study-wide background: The collection of peripheral blood took place at initial diagnosis, before any treatment. Study results and caveats: Most expanded clonotypes in thyroid above 0.001 frequency also showed up in blood. The model flagged ophthalmopathy progression at over 60% sensitivity and 72% to 75% specificity. Between ophthalmopathy and stable hyperthyroidism, a 13-signature model drew a separation with approximately 87% sensitivity and roughly 78% specificity.

Amplification of TCR beta CDR3 regions used RNA transcripts. First-round RT-PCR with HTBI primers preceded a second-round multiplex PCR. TCRdb processed the multiplex PCR reads anew with MiXCR; each CDR3 protein has one entry. The table records hundreds of thousands of distinct CDR3 sequences, 20% to 25% of them present only once. V lost 0 bases to trimming and J lost 2 bases, with 4 bases between them. This CDR3 is built from 13 residues. The clonotype comes from a woman aged 18-29 years with stable Graves' hyperthyroidism. Some clones in this sample may be carry-over from other donors' samples. The gene calls are TRBV12-3 or TRBV12-4 and TRBJ1-1; D is unclear. Material for sequencing was peripheral blood. The CDR3 DNA sequence: TGTGCCAGCAGTTTAGCTAAAAACACTGAAGCTTTCTTT. Residues: CASSLAKNTEAFF.